This T cell receptor beta chain was recorded in a study of blood T cell repertoires in COVID-19. On the study more broadly: Spain, Italy and the United States supplied samples that represented acute and convalescent COVID-19. From T cells, B-cell-depleted T cells, or PBMCs came the material, which was cDNA or gDNA.

This CDR3 spans 14 amino acids. CDR1 SGHTA and CDR2 FQGNSA come from the germline V gene. Germline trimming cut 4 bases from V and 6 bases from J; bases unmatched to any gene: 7. Original processing methods: Scientists estimated how many nucleated cells there were by amplifying reference gene primers. The protocol was immunoSEQ multiplex PCR, while the TCRdb copy is restricted to in-frame clones and leaves out a portion. The DNA gave D and trimming, while V, J and clone size come from that table. Of under 100,000 clones detected, 81% appear once; the ten largest clones hold approximately 25%. This chain links TRBV7-2 with TRBJ2-3; 7 positions match TRBD1. Input material: peripheral blood. The TCR sequence derives from a man older than 75 with active or convalescent COVID-19. The CDR3 loop is CASSSTGAWDTQYF. DNA for the CDR3: TGTGCCAGCAGCTCCACAGGGGCTTGGGATACGCAGTATTTT.